This T cell receptor beta chain was retrieved from a study of blood T cell repertoires in COVID-19. Study-wide background: The United States, Italy and Spain supplied acute and convalescent COVID-19 samples. T cells, B-cell-depleted T cells, or PBMCs supplied cDNA or gDNA.

Original data processing: Reference gene primer amplification gave nucleated cell count estimates. Sequencing was performed with immunoSEQ multiplex PCR; in TCRdb, only in-frame clones are kept and a portion is missing. From that table come the V and J calls and clone size; the DNA was used to work out D and trimming. The sample yields 78,000 or so clones, roughly 89% seen once. Germline CDR1 reads SEHNR; CDR2 reads FQNEAQ (reference sequence). Deletions cut 0 bases from V and 4 bases from J, with 16 bases between. CDR3 length: 16 amino acids. Material for sequencing was peripheral blood. The chain employs TRBV7-9 and TRBJ2-7; maybe TRBD2 (5 bases). The origin of this receptor is a woman in her fifties or sixties with acute or convalescent COVID-19. CDR3 sequence: CASSLALSGYQYEQYF. For the CDR3, the DNA is TGTGCCAGCAGCTTAGCGCTCAGCGGCTACCAATACGAGCAGTACTTC.